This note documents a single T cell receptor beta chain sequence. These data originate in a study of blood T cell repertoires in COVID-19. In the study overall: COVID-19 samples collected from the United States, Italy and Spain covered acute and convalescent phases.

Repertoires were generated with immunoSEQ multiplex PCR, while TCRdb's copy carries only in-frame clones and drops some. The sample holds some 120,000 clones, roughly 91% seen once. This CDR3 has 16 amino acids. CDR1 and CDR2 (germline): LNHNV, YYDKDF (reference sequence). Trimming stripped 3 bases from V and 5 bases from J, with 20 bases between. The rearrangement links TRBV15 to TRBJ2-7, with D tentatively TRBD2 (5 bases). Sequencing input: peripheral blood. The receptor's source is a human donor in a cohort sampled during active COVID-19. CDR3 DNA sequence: TGTGCCACCAGCAGGGGCCCCCCTCCGGGGTTCCACGAGCAGTACTTC. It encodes CATSRGPPPGFHEQYF.